Shown below are 3 T cell receptor beta chains from a single sample sequenced in a study of lymphopenia after photon versus proton radiotherapy. TCRdb's copy holds only in-frame clones and misses some; the assay was immunoSEQ multiplex PCR. The table has approximately 40,000 clones, roughly 84% seen once. This specimen was peripheral blood, taken from a patient treated with proton-based radiotherapy. The receptors originated from a woman aged 70 to 79 with pancreatic cancer. Some clones in this sample may be carry-over from other donors' samples.

The chain carries TRBV28 and TRBJ2-7; the D call may be TRBD1 or TRBD2 (5 bases each). The germline V and J ends were trimmed by 4 bases and 0 bases, with 13 bases remaining between them. The CDR3 is 15 amino acids. The germline gives CDR1 MDHEN, CDR2 SYDVKM. The CDR3 region is CASSSVRDDSYEQYF. As DNA, the CDR3 is TGTGCCAGCAGTTCTGTTCGGGACGACTCCTACGAGCAGTACTTC.

The gene calls are TRBV19 and TRBJ1-1; possibly TRBD1 for D (5 bases). The germline V and J ends were trimmed by 3 bases and 1 base, with 9 bases remaining between them. The V gene's germline CDR1 is LNHDA and CDR2 SQIVND (reference sequence). This CDR3 is built from 14 residues. CDR3 loop: CASSIPGGNTEAFF. As DNA, the CDR3 is TGTGCCAGTAGTATCCCGGGGGGGAACACTGAAGCTTTCTTT.

The rearrangement uses TRBV28 and TRBJ1-5; tentatively, D is TRBD1 (6 bases). The germline gives CDR1 MDHEN, CDR2 SYDVKM. This CDR3 region has 15 residues. Trimming took 7 bases from V and 4 from J, leaving 17 bases between them. Here the CDR3 reads CASTSSQGFNQPQHF. In nucleotides, the CDR3 is TGTGCCAGCACCTCATCACAGGGTTTTAATCAGCCCCAGCATTTT.